This T cell receptor beta chain was documented in a study of blood T cell repertoires in COVID-19. This clone was seen just once. J lost 6 bases, V lost 6 bases, and 7 bases had no gene match. Germline V gene lookup returns CDR1 SQVTM and CDR2 ANQGSEA. This CDR3 region has 12 residues. The data were produced by immunoSEQ multiplex PCR, yet TCRdb's version contains in-frame clones alone and is incomplete. The table lists about 230,000 clones, more than 75% of them singletons. The clonotype was recovered from a man aged 35-49 years with acute or convalescent COVID-19. The J gene is TRBJ1-2, the V gene TRBV29-1, with 7 bases lining up with TRBD1. Material for sequencing was peripheral blood. CDR3 protein: CSVSGTADGYTF. CDR3 coding DNA: TGCAGCGTCAGTGGGACAGCGGATGGCTACACCTTC.